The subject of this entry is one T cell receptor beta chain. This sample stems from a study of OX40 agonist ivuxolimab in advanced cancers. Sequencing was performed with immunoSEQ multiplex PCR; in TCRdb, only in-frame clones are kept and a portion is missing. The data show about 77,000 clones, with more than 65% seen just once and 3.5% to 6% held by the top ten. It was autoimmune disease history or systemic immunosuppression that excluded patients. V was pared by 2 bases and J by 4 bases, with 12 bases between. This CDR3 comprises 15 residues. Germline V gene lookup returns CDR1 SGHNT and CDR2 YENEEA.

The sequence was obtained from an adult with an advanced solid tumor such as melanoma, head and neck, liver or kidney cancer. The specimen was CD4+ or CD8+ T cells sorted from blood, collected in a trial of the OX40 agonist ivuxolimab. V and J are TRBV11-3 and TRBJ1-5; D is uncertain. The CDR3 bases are TGTGCCAGCAGCTTACATCCAGGAGAGAATCAGCCCCAGCATTTT. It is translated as CASSLHPGENQPQHF.